This T cell receptor (beta chain) was sequenced during a study of early T cells in non-severe SARS-CoV-2 infection. Overall study context: Unpaired chains resulted from sequencing bulk RNA of unsorted whole blood.

From the 5' RACE reads, TCRdb called clonotypes with MiXCR, one entry per CDR3 protein. The sample consists of approximately 65,000 distinct CDR3 sequences, roughly 12% of them appearing once. This clonotype was seen a few times. The CDR3 sequence is 14 residues long. Germline CDR1 reads SNHLY; CDR2 reads FYNNEI. The V gene lost 2 bases and the J gene lost 5 bases, with 10 bases spanning the gap. This receptor was taken from an adult who was a healthcare worker with PCR-confirmed SARS-CoV-2 infection or an uninfected control (not recorded which). Sequencing was performed on whole blood, taken at baseline. The rearrangement links TRBV2 to TRBJ1-5; D perhaps matches TRBD1 (5 bases). CDR3 loop: CASSEQGGDQPQHF. The CDR3 DNA is TGTGCCAGCAGTGAACAGGGAGGGGATCAGCCCCAGCATTTT.